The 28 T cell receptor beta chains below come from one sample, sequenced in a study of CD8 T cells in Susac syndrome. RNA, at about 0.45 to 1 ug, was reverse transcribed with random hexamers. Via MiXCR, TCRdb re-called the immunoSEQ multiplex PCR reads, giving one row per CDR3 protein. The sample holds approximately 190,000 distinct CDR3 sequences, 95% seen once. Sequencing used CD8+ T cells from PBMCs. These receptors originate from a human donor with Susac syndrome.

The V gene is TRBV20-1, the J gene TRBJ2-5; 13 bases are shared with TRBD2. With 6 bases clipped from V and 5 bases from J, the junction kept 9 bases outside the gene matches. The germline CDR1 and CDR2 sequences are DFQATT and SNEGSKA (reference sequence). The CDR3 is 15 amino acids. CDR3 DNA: TGCAGTGCCACCCTGGGACTAGCGGGAATGGAGACCCAGTACTTC. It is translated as CSATLGLAGMETQYF.

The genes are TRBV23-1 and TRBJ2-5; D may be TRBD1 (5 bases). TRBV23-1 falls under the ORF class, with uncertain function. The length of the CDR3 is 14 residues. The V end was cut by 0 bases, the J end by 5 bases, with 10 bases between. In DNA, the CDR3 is TGCGCCAGCAGTCAATCTCCAGGGCGTGAGACCCAGTACTTC. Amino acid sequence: CASSQSPGRETQYF.

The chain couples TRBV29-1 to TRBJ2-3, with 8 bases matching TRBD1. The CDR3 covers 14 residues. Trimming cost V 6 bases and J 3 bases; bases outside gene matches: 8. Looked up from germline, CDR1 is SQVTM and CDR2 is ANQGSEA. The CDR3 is CSVGQGSSTDTQYF. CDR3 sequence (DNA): TGCAGCGTCGGACAGGGAAGTAGTACAGATACGCAGTATTTT.

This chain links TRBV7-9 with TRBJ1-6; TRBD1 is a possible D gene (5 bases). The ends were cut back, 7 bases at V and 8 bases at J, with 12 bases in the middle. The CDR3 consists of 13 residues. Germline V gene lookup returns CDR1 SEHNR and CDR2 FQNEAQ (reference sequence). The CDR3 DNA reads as TGTGCCAGCAAAATCGCGGGGGATTCACCCCTCCACTTT. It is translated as CASKIAGDSPLHF.

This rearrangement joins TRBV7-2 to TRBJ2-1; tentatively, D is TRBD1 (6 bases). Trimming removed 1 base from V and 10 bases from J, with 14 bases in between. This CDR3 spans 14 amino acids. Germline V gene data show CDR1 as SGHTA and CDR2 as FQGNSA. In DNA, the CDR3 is TGTGCCAGCAGCTTAGGAACAGGGCGCGAGGAGCAGTTCTTC. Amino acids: CASSLGTGREEQFF.

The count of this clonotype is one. The DNA for the CDR3 is TGCAGCGTTGAAGGGGTGACCCAGTACTTC. Translated: CSVEGVTQYF. The J gene is TRBJ2-5, the V gene TRBV29-1; D ambiguous. Per germline, CDR1 SQVTM and CDR2 ANQGSEA. The CDR3 is 10 residues long. The V and J ends lost 1 base and 7 bases respectively, with 4 bases between them.

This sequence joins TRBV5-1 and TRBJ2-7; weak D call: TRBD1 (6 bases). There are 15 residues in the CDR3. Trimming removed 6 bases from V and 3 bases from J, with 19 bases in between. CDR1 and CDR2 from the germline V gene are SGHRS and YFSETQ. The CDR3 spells CASTADQGRVYEQYF. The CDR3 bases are TGCGCCAGCACAGCGGACCAGGGGAGAGTCTACGAGCAGTACTTC.

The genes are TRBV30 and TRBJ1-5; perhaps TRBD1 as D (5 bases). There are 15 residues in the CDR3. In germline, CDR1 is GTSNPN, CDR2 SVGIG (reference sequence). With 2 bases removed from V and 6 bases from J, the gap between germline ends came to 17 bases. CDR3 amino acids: CAWSPPDSQGQPQHF. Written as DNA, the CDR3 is TGTGCCTGGAGTCCACCTGACAGTCAAGGTCAGCCCCAGCATTTT.

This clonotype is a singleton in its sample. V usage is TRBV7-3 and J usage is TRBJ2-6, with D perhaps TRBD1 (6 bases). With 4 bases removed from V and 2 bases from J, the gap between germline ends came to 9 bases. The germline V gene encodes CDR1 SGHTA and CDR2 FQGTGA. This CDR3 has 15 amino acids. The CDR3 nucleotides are TGTGCCAGCAGCTCAGGGGCGGCTGGGGCCAACGTCCTGACTTTC. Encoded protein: CASSSGAAGANVLTF.

For the CDR3, the DNA is TGTGCCAGCAGCCCCGGACAGGAGAGCGGGAGGGCCAGCGAGCAGTACTTC. Its translation: CASSPGQESGRASEQYF. This chain links TRBV5-4 with TRBJ2-7; 10 nucleotides agree with TRBD2. The CDR3 covers 17 residues. Germline lookup yields CDR1 SGHNT and CDR2 YYREEE (reference sequence). Trimming removed 4 bases from V and 6 bases from J; junction bases left unmatched: 16.

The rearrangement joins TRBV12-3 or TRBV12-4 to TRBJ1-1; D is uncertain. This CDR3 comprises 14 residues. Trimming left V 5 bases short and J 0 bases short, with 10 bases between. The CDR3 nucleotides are TGTGCCAGCAGTCCAAGACCGATGAACACTGAAGCTTTCTTT. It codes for CASSPRPMNTEAFF.

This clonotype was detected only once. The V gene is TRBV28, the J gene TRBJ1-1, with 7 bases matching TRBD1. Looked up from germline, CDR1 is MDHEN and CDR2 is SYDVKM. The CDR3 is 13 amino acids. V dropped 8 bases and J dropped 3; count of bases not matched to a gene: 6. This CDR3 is CASGDRAYTEAFF. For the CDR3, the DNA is TGTGCCAGCGGAGACAGGGCTTACACTGAAGCTTTCTTT.

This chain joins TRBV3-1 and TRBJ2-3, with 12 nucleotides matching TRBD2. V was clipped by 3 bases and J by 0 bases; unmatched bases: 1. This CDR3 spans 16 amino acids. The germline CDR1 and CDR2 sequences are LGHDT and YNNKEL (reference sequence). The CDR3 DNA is TGTGCCAGCAGCCATGGACTAGCGGGAAGCACAGATACGCAGTATTTT. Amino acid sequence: CASSHGLAGSTDTQYF.

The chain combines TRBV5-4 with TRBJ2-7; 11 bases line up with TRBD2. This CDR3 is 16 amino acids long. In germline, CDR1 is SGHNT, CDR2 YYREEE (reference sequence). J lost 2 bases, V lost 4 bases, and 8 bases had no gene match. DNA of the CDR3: TGTGCCAGCAGCGTGACCCTAGCGGGAGGACCCTACGAGCAGTACTTC. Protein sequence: CASSVTLAGGPYEQYF. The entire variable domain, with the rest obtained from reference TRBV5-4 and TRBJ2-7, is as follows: ETGVTQSPTHLIKTRGQQVTLRCSSQSGHNTVSWYQQALGQGPQFIFQYYREEENGRGNFPPRFSGLQFPNYSSELNVNALELDDSALYLCASSVTLAGGPYEQYFGPGTRLTVT.

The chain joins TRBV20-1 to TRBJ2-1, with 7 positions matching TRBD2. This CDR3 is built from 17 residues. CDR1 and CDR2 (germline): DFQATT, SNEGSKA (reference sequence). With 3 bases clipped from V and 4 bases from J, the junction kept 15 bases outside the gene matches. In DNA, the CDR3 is TGCAGTGCTAGTAGAAGTGCGGGACTAAGATTTTACAATGAGCAGTTCTTC. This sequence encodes CSASRSAGLRFYNEQFF.

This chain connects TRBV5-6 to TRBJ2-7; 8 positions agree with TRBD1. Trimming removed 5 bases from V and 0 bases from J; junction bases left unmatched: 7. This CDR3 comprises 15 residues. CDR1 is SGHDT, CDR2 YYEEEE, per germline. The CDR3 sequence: CASSSTGAVSYEQYF. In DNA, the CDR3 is TGTGCCAGCAGTTCGACAGGGGCTGTCTCCTACGAGCAGTACTTC.

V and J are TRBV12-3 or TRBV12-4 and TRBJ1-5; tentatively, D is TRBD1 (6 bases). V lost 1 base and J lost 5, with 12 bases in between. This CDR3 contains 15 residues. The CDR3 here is CASSLGGAGDQPQHF. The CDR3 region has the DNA TGTGCCAGCAGTTTAGGCGGGGCAGGGGATCAGCCCCAGCATTTT.

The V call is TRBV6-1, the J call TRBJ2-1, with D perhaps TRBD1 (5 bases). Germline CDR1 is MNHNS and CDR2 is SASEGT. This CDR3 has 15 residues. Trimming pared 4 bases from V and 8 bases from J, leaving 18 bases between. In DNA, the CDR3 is TGTGCCAGCAGTGCTCCCCCCCAGGGTTCCGATGAGCAGTTCTTC. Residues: CASSAPPQGSDEQFF.

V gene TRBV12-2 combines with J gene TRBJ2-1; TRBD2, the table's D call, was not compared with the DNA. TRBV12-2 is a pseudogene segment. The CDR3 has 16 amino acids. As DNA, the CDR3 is TGTGCAAGTCGCTCCAGGACTAGCGGGGGTAAAAATGAGCAGTTCTTC. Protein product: CASRSRTSGGKNEQFF.

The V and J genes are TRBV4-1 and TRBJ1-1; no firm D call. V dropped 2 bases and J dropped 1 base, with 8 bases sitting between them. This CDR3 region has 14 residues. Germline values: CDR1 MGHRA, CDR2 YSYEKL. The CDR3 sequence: CASSQFQRNTEAFF. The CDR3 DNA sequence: TGCGCCAGCAGCCAATTCCAGAGGAACACTGAAGCTTTCTTT.

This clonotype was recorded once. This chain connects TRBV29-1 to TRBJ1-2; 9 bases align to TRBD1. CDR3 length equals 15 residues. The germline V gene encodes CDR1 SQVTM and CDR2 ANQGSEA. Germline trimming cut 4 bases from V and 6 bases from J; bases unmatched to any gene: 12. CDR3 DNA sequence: TGCAGCGTTGCCACGAGACAGGGGGAGGAGAATGGCTACACCTTC. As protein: CSVATRQGEENGYTF.

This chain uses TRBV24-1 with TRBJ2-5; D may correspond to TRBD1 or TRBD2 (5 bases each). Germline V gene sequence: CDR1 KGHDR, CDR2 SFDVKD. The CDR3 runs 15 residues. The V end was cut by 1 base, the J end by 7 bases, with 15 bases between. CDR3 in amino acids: CATSDFRGGEGTQYF. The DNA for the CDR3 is TGTGCCACCAGTGATTTCCGGGGCGGAGAGGGGACCCAGTACTTC.

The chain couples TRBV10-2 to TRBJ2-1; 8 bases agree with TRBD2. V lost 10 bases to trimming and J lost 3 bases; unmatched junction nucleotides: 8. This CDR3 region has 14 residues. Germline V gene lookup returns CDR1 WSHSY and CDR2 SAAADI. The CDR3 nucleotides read TGCGCCACCCGTCCTAGCGGGTACTACAATGAGCAGTTCTTC. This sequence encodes CATRPSGYYNEQFF.

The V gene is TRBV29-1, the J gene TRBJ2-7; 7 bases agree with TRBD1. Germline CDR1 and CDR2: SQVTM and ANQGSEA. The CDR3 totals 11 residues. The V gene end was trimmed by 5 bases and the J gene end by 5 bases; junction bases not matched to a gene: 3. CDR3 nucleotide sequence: TGCAGCGTTCGACAGGGAAACGAGCAGTACTTC. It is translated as CSVRQGNEQYF.

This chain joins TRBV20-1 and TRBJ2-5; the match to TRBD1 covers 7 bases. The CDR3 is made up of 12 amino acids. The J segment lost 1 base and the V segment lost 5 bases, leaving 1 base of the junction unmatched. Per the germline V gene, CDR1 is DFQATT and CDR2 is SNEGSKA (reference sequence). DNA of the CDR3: TGCAGTGCTTGGGACAGCCAAGAGACCCAGTACTTC. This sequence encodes CSAWDSQETQYF.

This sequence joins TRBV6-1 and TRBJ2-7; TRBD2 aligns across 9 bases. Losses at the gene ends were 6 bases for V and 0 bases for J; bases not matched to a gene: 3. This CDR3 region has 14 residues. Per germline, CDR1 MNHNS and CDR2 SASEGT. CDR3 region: CASRKRGDSYEQYF. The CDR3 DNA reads TGTGCCAGCAGGAAGCGGGGGGACTCCTACGAGCAGTACTTC.

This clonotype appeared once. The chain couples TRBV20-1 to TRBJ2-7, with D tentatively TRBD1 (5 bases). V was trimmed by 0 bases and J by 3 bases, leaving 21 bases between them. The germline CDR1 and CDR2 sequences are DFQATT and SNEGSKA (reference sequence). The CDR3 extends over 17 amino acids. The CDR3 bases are TGCAGTGCTAGAGATCAGGGTAGGGCAGCCACCCTCTACGAGCAGTACTTC. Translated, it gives CSARDQGRAATLYEQYF.

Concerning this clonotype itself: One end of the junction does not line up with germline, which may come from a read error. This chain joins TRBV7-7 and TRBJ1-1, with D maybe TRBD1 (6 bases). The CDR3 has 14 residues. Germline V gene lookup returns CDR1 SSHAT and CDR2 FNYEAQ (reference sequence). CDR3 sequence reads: CASSLIQGDTEAFF. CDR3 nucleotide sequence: TGTGCTAGCAGCTTGATACAGGGAGACACTGAAGCTTTCTTT. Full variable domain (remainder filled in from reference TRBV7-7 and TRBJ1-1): GAGVSQSPRYKVTKRGQDVTLRCDPISSHATLYWYQQALGQGPEFLTYFNYEAQPDKSGLPSDRFSAERPEGSISTLTIQRTEQRDSAMYRCASSLIQGDTEAFFGQGTRLTVV.